The rows below give T cell receptor beta chains drawn from one sample of a study of identical twins. TCRdb passed the 5' RACE reads through MiXCR, listing each CDR3 protein once. The table lists 500,000 or so distinct CDR3 sequences, 12% to 15% of them singletons. These sequences were also reported in another study, on yellow fever vaccine responses in identical twins.

Sequencing input: CD4+ T cells sorted from blood. These TCRs come from a woman under 30 in good health. Both conserved end residues are part of each CDR3. The D gene is left open where the match is weak. Clone size is shown for a subset of rows, as once, few, many or a class of expanded clone.

d_call clone_size j_call v_call cdr3_aa cdr3_nt
TRBD1 few TRBJ2-3 TRBV6-5 CASSNEGTGNTQYF TGTGCCAGCAGTAACGAAGGGACAGGGAATACGCAGTATTTT
. many TRBJ2-7 TRBV2 CASSVTVSNEQYF TGTGCCAGCAGTGTGACGGTATCAAACGAGCAGTACTTC
. few TRBJ2-1 TRBV3-1 CASSQDPFKEVGYNEQFF TGTGCCAGCAGCCAAGACCCGTTTAAGGAGGTCGGCTACAATGAGCAGTTCTTC
TRBD2 . TRBJ2-3 TRBV5-1 CASRTLGGVSDTQYF TGCGCCAGCAGGACCCTCGGGGGGGTCTCAGATACGCAGTATTTT
TRBD2 . TRBJ2-1 TRBV24-1 CATSDMGLAGVEQFF TGTGCCACCAGTGATATGGGACTAGCGGGGGTCGAGCAGTTCTTC
TRBD1 few TRBJ1-4 TRBV7-2 CASSLEGADEKLFF TGTGCCAGCAGCCTTGAGGGGGCTGATGAAAAACTGTTTTTT
. few TRBJ2-3 TRBV6-1 CASSLGTVGLDTQYF TGTGCCAGCAGCCTCGGGACTGTGGGGCTAGATACGCAGTATTTT
TRBD1 few TRBJ2-7 TRBV24-1 CATSEHTGGGPDEQYF TGTGCCACCAGTGAACATACAGGGGGAGGACCCGACGAGCAGTACTTC
. . TRBJ2-7 TRBV19 CASSSRWDGPYEQYF TGTGCCAGTAGTTCCCGATGGGACGGCCCTTACGAGCAGTACTTC
. few TRBJ2-7 TRBV2 CASKEDYEQYF TGTGCCAGCAAGGAAGACTACGAGCAGTACTTC
. . TRBJ2-2 TRBV11-3 CASSLDSTGSTGELFF TGTGCCAGCAGCTTAGATTCAACAGGGTCCACCGGGGAGCTGTTTTTT
. . TRBJ2-5 TRBV7-2 CASSSRLVGETQYF TGTGCCAGCAGCTCGCGATTGGTGGGGGAGACCCAGTACTTC
TRBD2 . TRBJ2-1 TRBV7-3 CASSSRDPETSGPLNEQFF TGTGCCAGCAGCTCCCGAGACCCGGAGACTAGCGGGCCACTCAATGAGCAGTTCTTC
TRBD1 . TRBJ2-1 TRBV6-1 CASSRPQGAAGANEQFF TGTGCCAGCAGTCGCCCACAGGGGGCGGCGGGAGCCAATGAGCAGTTCTTC
. many TRBJ2-5 TRBV12-3/TRBV12-4 CASSGGQNQETQYF TGTGCCAGCAGTGGAGGACAGAACCAAGAGACCCAGTACTTC
TRBD2 . TRBJ2-2 TRBV6-2/TRBV6-3 CASTLAGVYTGELFF TGTGCCAGCACACTAGCGGGAGTGTACACCGGGGAGCTGTTTTTT
TRBD1 . TRBJ2-1 TRBV11-3 CASSLSQGSGNEQFF TGTGCCAGCAGCTTATCACAGGGGTCCGGGAATGAGCAGTTCTTC
. . TRBJ2-4 TRBV28 CASRHELAKNIQYF TGTGCCAGCAGGCACGAGTTAGCCAAAAACATTCAGTACTTC
TRBD2 . TRBJ2-1 TRBV12-3/TRBV12-4 CASSQDSLGGVF TGTGCCAGCAGCCAGGATTCTCTTGGGGGGGTCTTC
TRBD2 . TRBJ2-2 TRBV2 CASTAGLAGSGELFF TGTGCCAGCACTGCGGGACTAGCCGGATCCGGGGAGCTGTTTTTT
. . TRBJ2-5 TRBV5-4 CASSFVRDGETQYF TGTGCCAGCAGCTTCGTCAGGGACGGAGAGACCCAGTACTTC
. few TRBJ1-1 TRBV19 CASTLMGSTEAFF TGTGCCAGTACCCTCATGGGGTCCACTGAAGCTTTCTTT
TRBD1 . TRBJ2-2 TRBV11-2 CASSLRAGGALPTGELFF TGTGCCAGCAGCTTAAGGGCAGGGGGCGCATTACCTACCGGGGAGCTGTTTTTT
. few TRBJ2-5 TRBV28 CASSTPGQPSAQYF TGTGCCAGCAGTACCCCCGGGCAGCCCTCGGCCCAGTACTTC
TRBD2 few TRBJ2-3 TRBV12-3/TRBV12-4 CASTSTSGKDTQYF TGTGCCAGCACCTCGACTAGCGGGAAGGATACGCAGTATTTT
. few TRBJ2-5 TRBV25-1 CASSAPGARVTQYF TGTGCCAGCAGTGCCCCGGGAGCTAGGGTGACCCAGTACTTC
. once TRBJ2-1 TRBV21-1 CASSKGGQQLSYNEQFF TGTGCCAGCAGCAAAGGCGGACAGCAACTATCCTACAATGAGCAGTTCTTC
. . TRBJ2-5 TRBV12-3/TRBV12-4 CASNMAGARGTQYF TGTGCCAGCAACATGGCGGGGGCGAGGGGGACCCAGTACTTC
. few TRBJ2-7 TRBV20-1 CSAKGGPSYEQYF TGCAGTGCAAAGGGGGGACCTTCCTACGAGCAGTACTTC